The 32 T cell receptor beta chains listed next were all sequenced from one sample in a study of cytomegalovirus exposure and HLA in healthy donors. Primers for the PCR totalled 60 Vbeta and 13 Jbeta. The method was immunoSEQ multiplex PCR; TCRdb's version includes in-frame clones alone and lacks a portion of them. Of approximately 110,000 clones listed, over 55% are singletons. What was sequenced was PBMCs. These receptors were obtained from a young man in good health and CMV-seropositive.

The chain employs TRBV6-5 and TRBJ1-6, with 7 bases identical to TRBD1. Germline CDR1 is MNHEY and CDR2 is SVGAGI. J was trimmed by 7 bases and V by 5 bases; bases with no gene match: 5. The length of the CDR3 is 14 residues. In DNA, the CDR3 is TGTGCCAGCAGTGGGACAGACGTCAATTCACCCCTCCACTTT. Its protein is CASSGTDVNSPLHF.

V gene TRBV10-1 combines with J gene TRBJ1-1; TRBD1 agrees at 7 bases. Germline V lookup: CDR1 WNHNN, CDR2 SYGVQD (reference sequence). The J segment lost 1 base and the V segment lost 6 bases, leaving 5 bases of the junction unmatched. There are 14 residues in the CDR3. The CDR3 coding sequence is TGCGCCAGCAGAGAGACAGGGCCGAACACTGAAGCTTTCTTT. It yields the protein CASRETGPNTEAFF.

This chain connects TRBV5-1 to TRBJ1-3; 7 bases align to TRBD1. Germline V CDR1 and CDR2: SGHRS, YFSETQ. CDR3 length equals 13 residues. J was trimmed by 1 base and V by 6 bases; bases with no gene match: 1. CDR3: CASKTGSGNTIYF. CDR3 bases: TGCGCCAGCAAGACAGGGTCTGGAAACACCATATATTTT. Variable domain in full (rest from reference TRBV5-1 and TRBJ1-3): KAGVTQTPRYLIKTRGQQVTLSCSPISGHRSVSWYQQTPGQGLQFLFEYFSETQRNKGNFPGRFSGRQFSNSRSEMNVSTLELGDSALYLCASKTGSGNTIYFGEGSWLTVV.

This clone was detected only a few times. DNA of the CDR3: TGTGCCAGCAGCTTAAGGGAGGGACGAGGGGAGCAGTACTTC. Amino acids: CASSLREGRGEQYF. The J gene is TRBJ2-7, the V gene TRBV13, with 7 bases identical to TRBD2. The CDR3 length is 14 residues. The germline V gene has CDR1 PRHDT and CDR2 FYEKMQ (reference sequence). Losses at the gene ends were 2 bases for V and 7 bases for J; bases not matched to a gene: 8.

The rearrangement joins TRBV4-2 to TRBJ2-1; 7 nucleotides line up with TRBD1. V gave up 0 bases and J gave up 6 bases; unmatched junction bases: 5. This CDR3 has 15 residues. The germline V gene encodes CDR1 LGHNA and CDR2 YNFKEQ. The CDR3 nucleotides are TGTGCCAGCAGCCAAGAAGACCCAGGGGGCAATGAGCAGTTCTTC. Translated, it gives CASSQEDPGGNEQFF.

In this sample, this clone is medium-sized. The V call is TRBV6-6, the J call TRBJ1-2, with D unclear. V dropped 4 bases and J dropped 0 bases, with 6 bases sitting between them. The CDR3 sequence is 13 residues long. Germline CDR1 and CDR2: MNHNY and SVGAGI (reference sequence). In nucleotides, the CDR3 is TGTGCCAGCAGTTCTCTTTCTAACTATGGCTACACCTTC. It is translated as CASSSLSNYGYTF.

There are a few counts of this clone. This CDR3 is CATSRVSLNEKLFF. The CDR3 nucleotides are TGTGCCACCAGCAGAGTCTCCCTAAATGAAAAACTGTTTTTT. The chain carries TRBV15 and TRBJ1-4; no clear D gene. CDR1 is LNHNV, CDR2 YYDKDF, per germline (reference sequence). V lost 1 base, J lost 5 bases, and 8 bases lay in between. The CDR3 covers 14 residues.

This clone came up a few times. The chain is built from TRBV6-4 and TRBJ2-3; 9 bases agree with TRBD2. Germline loops: CDR1 MRHNA, CDR2 SNTAGT. The junction had 4 bases not matched to a gene; V was cut back by 0 bases and J by 3 bases. CDR3 length equals 16 residues. The CDR3 nucleotides are TGTGCCAGCAGTGACTCGGCGGGGGGGCCTACAGATACGCAGTATTTT. Translation: CASSDSAGGPTDTQYF.

This rearrangement joins TRBV7-8 to TRBJ1-1; 9 nucleotides match TRBD1. The germline CDR1 and CDR2 sequences are SGHVS and FQNEAQ. V shed 1 base, J shed 12 bases, and the junction held 18 bases outside the gene matches. The CDR3 loop spans 17 amino acids. CDR3 nucleotides: TGTGCCAGCAGCTTAGAAGGGACAGGGTTTCTCGTCCCGCTCACTTTCTTT. Its protein product is CASSLEGTGFLVPLTFF.

This rearrangement joins TRBV6-5 to TRBJ2-2, with D uncertain. V was clipped by 6 bases and J by 3 bases, with 11 bases between them. Germline-derived CDR1 and CDR2 are MNHEY and SVGAGI. The CDR3 spans 14 residues. DNA for the CDR3: TGTGCCAGCAGAAGGAGTCCCGACACCGGGGAGCTGTTTTTT. It encodes CASRRSPDTGELFF.

V gene TRBV7-9 combines with J gene TRBJ2-3, with D possibly matching TRBD2 (6 bases). Looked up from germline, CDR1 is SEHNR and CDR2 is FQNEAQ (reference sequence). The germline V and J ends were trimmed by 0 bases and 5 bases, with 6 bases remaining between them. The CDR3 has 13 amino acids. The CDR3 DNA reads TGTGCCAGCAGCTTAGCGGGGGGAGATACGCAGTATTTT. It specifies CASSLAGGDTQYF.

This clone has more than one count but fewer than ten. DNA for the CDR3: TGTACCCGGTGGGGAGAAACTAATGAAAAACTGTTTTTT. Translation gives CTRWGETNEKLFF. This chain joins TRBV28 and TRBJ1-4; D is ambiguous. Germline V CDR1 and CDR2: MDHEN, SYDVKM. This CDR3 is built from 13 residues.

This clone has a single count. The chain carries TRBV27 and TRBJ2-7; no reliable D call. This CDR3 spans 14 amino acids. V dropped 3 bases and J dropped 0 bases, with 9 bases sitting between them. Per germline, CDR1 MNHEY and CDR2 SMNVEV (reference sequence). The CDR3 is CASSFVRSSYEQYV. CDR3 nucleotide sequence: TGTGCCAGCAGTTTCGTACGTAGCTCCTACGAGCAGTACGTC.

The V and J genes are TRBV10-2 and TRBJ1-2, with D hard to call. Germline CDR1 reads WSHSY; CDR2 reads SAAADI. The CDR3 contains 18 residues. Trimming took off 2 bases at V and 0 bases at J, with 19 bases between the two ends. CDR3 in amino acids: CASSEEGVQLATNYGYTF. DNA for the CDR3: TGCGCCAGCAGTGAGGAGGGCGTACAGCTTGCCACTAACTATGGCTACACCTTC.

The genes are TRBV5-6 and TRBJ1-1; D is unclear. The CDR3 runs 15 residues. Germline CDR1 is SGHDT and CDR2 is YYEEEE. The germline V and J ends were trimmed by 4 bases and 0 bases, with 13 bases remaining between them. CDR3 amino acids: CASSRQIIMNTEAFF. The CDR3 nucleotides are TGTGCCAGCAGCCGACAAATAATCATGAACACTGAAGCTTTCTTT. The whole variable domain, filled in from reference TRBV5-6 and TRBJ1-1, reads DAGVTQSPTHLIKTRGQQVTLRCSPKSGHDTVSWYQQALGQGPQFIFQYYEEEERQRGNFPDRFSGHQFPNYSSELNVNALLLGDSALYLCASSRQIIMNTEAFFGQGTRLTVV.

Details on this clone: One end of the junction is discordant with germline, which a read error may explain. Other nucleotide sequences in the sample specify the same CDR3. This chain links TRBV6-1 with TRBJ1-1; 8 bases agree with TRBD1. Germline V CDR1 and CDR2: MNHNS, SASEGT. The CDR3 contains 15 residues. CDR3 in amino acids: CASSHGTGRGTEAFF. The CDR3 region has the DNA TGCGCCAGCAGCCACGGGACAGGTCGGGGGACTGAAGCTTTCTTT.

The chain recombines TRBV6-1 with TRBJ1-5; 7 bases align to TRBD1. Germline CDR1 is MNHNS and CDR2 is SASEGT. The CDR3 runs 15 residues. J gave up 7 bases and V 0 bases, and 6 bases lay outside the gene matches. The CDR3 here is CASSEARGQGQPQHF. CDR3 in DNA: TGTGCCAGCAGTGAAGCTAGGGGGCAAGGACAGCCCCAGCATTTT.

The V call is TRBV6-1, the J call TRBJ1-6; 7 bases fit TRBD1. CDR3 size: 14 residues. Trimming took 5 bases from V and 8 from J; bases not matched to a gene: 6. CDR1 MNHNS and CDR2 SASEGT come from the germline V gene. DNA for the CDR3: TGTGCCAGCAGTTTAGGGGGCTGGGATTCACCCCTCCACTTT. Translation: CASSLGGWDSPLHF.

This clone has more than one count but fewer than ten. The rearrangement uses TRBV6-1 and TRBJ2-4; D is perhaps TRBD1 (6 bases). The V gene's germline CDR1 is MNHNS and CDR2 SASEGT. The CDR3 is 15 residues long. The germline V and J ends were trimmed by 3 bases and 0 bases, with 9 bases remaining between them. The CDR3, as DNA: TGTGCCAGCAGTGATGGGGGCCTAGCCAAAAACATTCAGTACTTC. Translation: CASSDGGLAKNIQYF.

V and J are TRBV11-2 and TRBJ2-2, with 7 bases that match TRBD2. The CDR3 contains 14 residues. Germline V gene lookup returns CDR1 SGHAT and CDR2 FQNNGV. V dropped 5 bases and J dropped 4; count of bases not matched to a gene: 4. CDR3 DNA sequence: TGTGCCAGCAGCCCGGGGGGAGCCACCGGGGAGCTGTTTTTT. Amino acid sequence: CASSPGGATGELFF.

This clone was detected only once. V is TRBV5-1 and J is TRBJ1-1; 7 positions match TRBD1. The CDR3 is 15 amino acids. Germline-derived CDR1 and CDR2 are SGHRS and YFSETQ. The V gene end was trimmed by 4 bases and the J gene end by 3 bases; junction bases not matched to a gene: 9. The chain's CDR3 is CASSEATGFDTEAFF. As DNA, the CDR3 is TGCGCCAGCAGCGAAGCGACAGGGTTCGACACTGAAGCTTTCTTT.

V is TRBV2 and J is TRBJ2-7; 8 nucleotides line up with TRBD2. This CDR3 comprises 15 residues. Germline V gene data show CDR1 as SNHLY and CDR2 as FYNNEI. V was clipped by 6 bases and J by 9 bases; unmatched bases: 16. CDR3 coding DNA: TGTGCCAGCAGACCAGCCGGGGGGGTCTTAAGCGGGCAGTACTTC. This translates into CASRPAGGVLSGQYF. Full variable domain (outside the CDR3, taken from reference TRBV2 and TRBJ2-7): EPEVTQTPSHQVTQMGQEVILRCVPISNHLYFYWYRQILGQKVEFLVSFYNNEISEKSEIFDDQFSVERPDGSNFTLKIRSTKLEDSAMYFCASRPAGGVLSGQYFGPGTRLTVT.

This sequence joins TRBV9 and TRBJ2-5, with 10 bases lining up with TRBD2. Germline V gene lookup returns CDR1 SGDLS and CDR2 YYNGEE. J lost 5 bases, V lost 0 bases, and 13 bases had no gene match. There are 18 residues in the CDR3. The CDR3: CASSVGLSGGAAGETQYF. The DNA for the CDR3 is TGTGCCAGCAGCGTAGGTCTAAGCGGGGGGGCCGCTGGGGAGACCCAGTACTTC.

J is TRBJ1-5 and V is TRBV30; 7 nucleotides agree with TRBD1. With V trimmed by 2 bases and J by 5 bases, 18 bases remained unmatched. The germline V gene has CDR1 GTSNPN and CDR2 SVGIG (reference sequence). CDR3 size: 18 residues. In nucleotides, the CDR3 is TGTGCCTGGAGTAAAGGGAAAACAGGGGATGTGGGGGATCAGCCCCAGCATTTT. This translates into CAWSKGKTGDVGDQPQHF.

J is TRBJ1-4 and V is TRBV28; TRBD1 aligns across 10 bases. V lost 5 bases and J lost 6; bases outside the gene matches: 6. Germline V gives CDR1 MDHEN, CDR2 SYDVKM. The CDR3 is 15 amino acids. The CDR3 spells CASSGLGTGDEKLFF. The CDR3 DNA reads TGTGCCAGCAGTGGCCTCGGGACAGGGGATGAAAAACTGTTTTTT.

The sample holds a few counts of this clone. The V call is TRBV7-9, the J call TRBJ1-1, with D perhaps matching TRBD1 (5 bases). This CDR3 spans 14 amino acids. Per the germline V gene, CDR1 is SEHNR and CDR2 is FQNEAQ (reference sequence). Trimming shortened V by 5 bases and J by 0 bases, and 10 bases separated the two germline ends. The CDR3 DNA reads TGTGCCAGCAGCCCAAAACAGGTGAACACTGAAGCTTTCTTT. It is translated as CASSPKQVNTEAFF.

The chain uses TRBV6-4 and TRBJ2-7; D is unclear. Germline V lookup: CDR1 MRHNA, CDR2 SNTAGT. V was cut by 2 bases and J by 0 bases, with 11 bases left in between. The CDR3 spans 15 residues. The CDR3 coding sequence is TGTGCCAGCAGTGACCCGGAGTGGAGCTCCTACGAGCAGTACGTC. This encodes CASSDPEWSSYEQYV.

V gene TRBV13 combines with J gene TRBJ1-1, with unresolved D. The V and J ends lost 2 bases and 1 base respectively, with 11 bases between them. Looked up from germline, CDR1 is PRHDT and CDR2 is FYEKMQ (reference sequence). The CDR3 has 15 residues. CDR3 nucleotide sequence: TGTGCCAGCAGCTTATCGAGGGTTTCGAACACTGAAGCTTTCTTT. Translating gives CASSLSRVSNTEAFF.

The gene calls are TRBV11-3 and TRBJ2-1, with 8 positions matching TRBD2. J lost 3 bases, V lost 5 bases, and 9 bases had no gene match. Per germline, CDR1 SGHNT and CDR2 YENEEA. CDR3 size: 16 residues. This CDR3 reads CASSPPPGGGYNEQFF. The CDR3 DNA is TGTGCCAGCAGCCCCCCCCCGGGGGGGGGCTACAATGAGCAGTTCTTC. Supplemented by reference TRBV11-3 and TRBJ2-1, the full variable domain reads EAGVVQSPRYKIIEKKQPVAFWCNPISGHNTLYWYLQNLGQGPELLIRYENEEAVDDSQLPKDRFSAERLKGVDSTLKIQPAELGDSAVYLCASSPPPGGGYNEQFFGPGTRLTVL.

This clone has only a few counts. The V call is TRBV10-3, the J call TRBJ2-3; D is possibly TRBD1 (5 bases). V lost 11 bases and J 2 bases, leaving 17 bases between the germline ends. CDR3 length: 14 amino acids. Germline V lookup: CDR1 ENHRY, CDR2 SYGVKD. The CDR3 spells CAAEYRGYTDTQYF. CDR3 coding DNA: TGTGCCGCAGAGTATAGGGGATACACAGATACGCAGTATTTT.

A few counts support this clone. J is TRBJ2-7 and V is TRBV5-4; 8 nucleotides line up with TRBD2. The CDR3 totals 15 residues. Unmatched junction bases numbered 7, after V lost 2 bases and J lost 3 bases. Germline V gene data show CDR1 as SGHNT and CDR2 as YYREEE (reference sequence). The CDR3 bases are TGTGCCAGCAGCTTCCCGGCGGGGGGAGTCTACGAGCAGTACGTC. Amino acids: CASSFPAGGVYEQYV.

The chain uses TRBV5-1 and TRBJ2-3, with a weak D call TRBD1 (7 bases). The CDR3 totals 14 residues. V lost 4 bases and J 2 bases, leaving 11 bases between the germline ends. The germline V gene has CDR1 SGHRS and CDR2 YFSETQ. CDR3 amino acids: CASSAGQFTDTQYF. For the CDR3, the DNA is TGCGCCAGCAGCGCGGGACAGTTCACAGATACGCAGTATTTT.